There are many counts of the clone carrying this T cell receptor beta chain. The antigen is not known. Germline-derived CDR1 and CDR2 are MNHEY and SMNVEV (reference sequence). The CDR3 is 15 residues long. Trimming stripped 4 bases from V and 3 bases from J, with 16 bases between. TCRdb recomputed calls from the reads with MiXCR, one row per CDR3 protein. The table lists fewer than 550,000 distinct CDR3 sequences, more than 15% of them singletons. This sample is part of a study of T cell repertoires in cytomegalovirus infection. Study as a whole: It was the public TCR beta signatures that indicated both CMV infection and matching HLA type. Findings of the study overall: What dominated the ex vivo response were HLA-C-restricted CMV-specific TCR beta clonotypes. Based on cumulative public TCR beta family frequency, carriers of CMV plus the relevant HLA were identified.

This TCR derives from a human donor in good health (CMV status not recorded). Some clones in this sample may be carry-over from other donors' samples. Material for sequencing was CD8+ T cells from PBMCs. This chain links TRBV27 with TRBJ2-7; D possibly corresponds to TRBD2 (6 bases). The CDR3 is CASSSTILTSYEQYF. CDR3 bases: TGTGCCAGCAGTTCTACCATCCTGACTAGCTACGAGCAGTACTTC.